This T cell receptor (beta chain) is drawn from a study of cytomegalovirus exposure and HLA in healthy donors. Overall study context: Ancestry clustering placed around 81% of under 450 genotyped donors in the Caucasian-associated cluster.

PCR was performed using 60 Vbeta and 13 Jbeta primers. This table comes from immunoSEQ multiplex PCR, and its TCRdb copy is limited to in-frame clones, with some not included. The table records tens of thousands of clones, less than 75% of them present only once. Study results and caveats: The study put around 180 TCR beta chains on its list as cytomegalovirus-associated. When analyzed later, a missense DCLRE1C variant was found to be linked to TCR beta V- and J-gene trimming. TCR beta V segments were, for the most part, productive about 87% or about 30% of the time in an earlier analysis.

Notes on this clone: Its antigen remains unknown.

This clonotype was obtained from a woman in her forties or fifties in good health and CMV-seropositive. Sequencing was done on a sample of PBMCs.

The DNA of the CDR3 is TGTGCCAGTAGTATAACGTCAGGGGGAACACTCAATCAGCCCCAGCATTTT. Translated: CASSITSGGTLNQPQHF. The genes are TRBV19 and TRBJ1-5; TRBD1 matches at 7 bases. Germline values: CDR1 LNHDA, CDR2 SQIVND (reference sequence). With 2 bases clipped from V and 3 bases from J, the junction kept 10 bases outside the gene matches. CDR3 size: 17 residues.